These T cell receptor beta chains were read from a single sample in a study of blood T cell repertoires in COVID-19. The protocol was immunoSEQ multiplex PCR, while the TCRdb copy is restricted to in-frame clones and leaves out a portion. The sample shows about 89,000 clones, almost 85% of them seen only once. The sample consisted of peripheral blood. The receptor set was obtained from a man in his 70s with acute or convalescent COVID-19. Each CDR3 is given with its conserved first and last residue. D genes are given only for firm matches. Rows may omit the clone size; those that give it use once, few, many or a size class.

v_gene	j_gene	abundance	d_gene	len	CDR3aa	CDR3nt
TRBV6-5	TRBJ1-5	.	.	14	CASSYRGSNQPQHF	TGTGCCAGCAGTTACCGGGGGAGCAATCAGCCCCAGCATTTT
TRBV7-2	TRBJ2-1	.	TRBD2	16	CASSLSRTSPDNEQFF	TGTGCCAGCAGCCTCTCGCGGACTAGCCCAGACAATGAGCAGTTCTTC
TRBV5-1	TRBJ1-1	.	.	13	CASSLNRNTEAFF	TGCGCCAGCAGCTTGAACAGGAACACTGAAGCTTTCTTT
TRBV30	TRBJ2-7	.	.	11	CAWSSNYEQYF	TGTGCCTGGAGTTCTAACTACGAGCAGTACTTC
TRBV6-5	TRBJ1-1	.	.	13	CASRYRGVTEAFF	TGTGCCAGCAGGTATCGGGGAGTCACTGAAGCTTTCTTT
TRBV30	TRBJ1-1	.	TRBD1	17	CAWSVPRGRGLNTEAFF	TGTGCCTGGAGTGTCCCACGGGGCAGGGGGCTGAACACTGAAGCTTTCTTT
TRBV28	TRBJ2-2	.	.	15	CASSLDSRRTGELFF	TGTGCCAGCAGTCTGGACAGCAGACGCACCGGGGAGCTGTTTTTT
TRBV6-5	TRBJ2-2	.	.	13	CAVLRGGTGELFF	TGTGCCGTTTTGCGGGGTGGCACCGGGGAGCTGTTTTTT
TRBV7-2	TRBJ2-3	.	TRBD2	15	CASSPTGLYTDTQYF	TGTGCCAGCAGCCCGACGGGACTATACACAGATACGCAGTATTTT
TRBV5-1	TRBJ1-2	.	.	15	CASSFAGIPSYGYTF	TGCGCCAGCAGCTTTGCGGGGATTCCCTCCTATGGCTACACCTTC
TRBV19	TRBJ1-2	few	.	14	CATGRREQSYGYTF	TGTGCCACTGGGAGGAGGGAACAGAGCTATGGCTACACCTTC
TRBV25-1	TRBJ2-6	.	TRBD1	17	CASSETGGSSGANVLTF	TGTGCCAGCAGTGAGACAGGGGGGAGCTCTGGGGCCAACGTCCTGACTTTC
TRBV7-2	TRBJ1-3	.	.	18	CASSLTLSSRPGGNTIYF	TGTGCCAGCAGCCTGACCCTCAGTAGCCGTCCCGGTGGAAACACCATATATTTT
TRBV15	TRBJ1-5	once	TRBD1	17	CATSRGGGQGDRQPQHF	TGTGCCACCAGCAGAGGTGGGGGACAGGGGGATCGTCAGCCCCAGCATTTT
TRBV15	TRBJ1-4	.	.	17	CATSRAGRGAINEKLFF	TGTGCCACCAGCAGAGCAGGTCGGGGGGCGATCAATGAAAAACTGTTTTTT
TRBV7-8	TRBJ1-6	.	.	14	CASSVTGFNSPLHF	TGTGCCAGCAGCGTGACGGGGTTCAATTCACCCCTCCACTTT
TRBV5-1	TRBJ2-2	.	.	15	CASSLGTTGTGELFF	TGCGCCAGCAGCTTGGGAACTACGGGCACCGGGGAGCTGTTTTTT
TRBV3-1/TRBV3-2	TRBJ1-2	once	TRBD1	15	CASSQDQHRGDGYTF	TGTGCCAGCAGCCAAGATCAACACAGGGGCGATGGCTACACCTTC
TRBV28	TRBJ2-3	few	TRBD2	17	CASSSPTSGSTTDTQYF	TGTGCCAGCAGTTCCCCGACTAGCGGGAGTACAACAGATACGCAGTATTTT
TRBV30	TRBJ1-1	.	TRBD1	16	CAWSAPGQGRRTEAFF	TGTGCCTGGAGTGCCCCGGGACAGGGTAGGAGAACTGAAGCTTTCTTT
TRBV19	TRBJ2-7	.	TRBD2	15	CASSEKREVSYEQYF	TGTGCCAGTAGTGAAAAGCGGGAAGTGTCCTACGAGCAGTACTTC
TRBV15	TRBJ1-3	.	.	15	CATSREGQHRNTIYF	TGTGCCACCAGCAGAGAGGGGCAGCACCGAAACACCATATATTTT
TRBV3-1/TRBV3-2	TRBJ1-5	.	TRBD1	16	CASSPNTGGRYQPQHF	TGTGCCAGCAGCCCAAATACAGGGGGTCGTTATCAGCCCCAGCATTTT
TRBV7-9	TRBJ2-5	.	TRBD2	14	CASSLHAGEETQYF	TGTGCCAGCAGCTTACACGCGGGGGAAGAGACCCAGTACTTC
TRBV5-5	TRBJ1-1	.	TRBD1	15	CASSITGAAALMAFF	TGTGCCAGCAGCATAACAGGGGCAGCGGCGCTAATGGCTTTCTTT
TRBV30	TRBJ1-5	.	.	14	CAWSGRGGNQPQHF	TGTGCCTGGAGTGGGAGAGGGGGTAATCAGCCCCAGCATTTT
TRBV12-2	TRBJ2-7	.	.	20	CASRSIRGLAGGPRSYEQYF	TGTGCAAGTCGTTCCATTCGGGGACTAGCGGGAGGGCCGAGGTCCTACGAGCAGTACTTC
TRBV5-1	TRBJ1-4	.	TRBD1	15	CASSLTGQGWEKLFF	TGCGCCAGCAGCTTGACGGGACAGGGCTGGGAAAAACTGTTTTTT
TRBV19	TRBJ2-2	.	TRBD2	20	CASSLPPTGLAGGLSGELFF	TGTGCCAGTAGTCTACCACCAACGGGACTAGCGGGAGGGCTTAGCGGGGAGCTGTTTTTT
TRBV9	TRBJ1-4	.	TRBD1	14	CASAGRQGAKGLFF	TGTGCCAGCGCGGGGAGGCAGGGGGCGAAAGGATTGTTTTTT
TRBV7-2	TRBJ1-4	.	.	14	CASSQTGAGEKLFF	TGTGCCAGCAGCCAGACAGGCGCGGGTGAAAAACTGTTTTTT
TRBV19	TRBJ2-1	.	TRBD1	15	CASSIYLGQGNEQFF	TGTGCCAGTAGTATTTACCTGGGACAGGGCAATGAGCAGTTCTTC
TRBV18	TRBJ2-3	.	.	16	CASSPGRGALTDTQYF	TGTGCCAGCTCACCAGGACGGGGGGCACTCACAGATACGCAGTATTTT
TRBV15	TRBJ1-6	.	.	21	CATIFKRPGQQWAHNNSPLHF	TGTGCCACCATCTTTAAACGACCGGGACAACAGTGGGCTCACAATAATTCACCCCTCCACTTT
TRBV27	TRBJ2-1	.	TRBD2	16	CASRSSGSGLVDEQFF	TGTGCCAGCAGGAGTAGCGGGAGCGGACTAGTTGATGAGCAGTTCTTC
TRBV3-1/TRBV3-2	TRBJ2-1	.	.	13	CASSLMTSGEQFF	TGTGCCAGCAGCCTTATGACTAGTGGTGAGCAGTTCTTC
TRBV19	TRBJ2-1	.	.	14	CASSMGYPRNEQFF	TGTGCCAGTAGTATGGGCTATCCCAGGAATGAGCAGTTCTTC
TRBV18	TRBJ2-3	.	.	16	CASSPGGRRGTDTQYF	TGTGCCAGCTCCCCAGGAGGGCGGAGAGGCACAGATACGCAGTATTTT